Following are 17 T cell receptor beta chains from one sample sequenced in a study of blood T cell repertoires in COVID-19. Some clones are missing from TCRdb's copy, which holds only in-frame ones; the method was immunoSEQ multiplex PCR. Of about 80,000 clones in the sample, approximately 80% were seen once. What was sequenced was peripheral blood. The receptors were gathered from a man aged 60 to 69 with active or convalescent COVID-19.

This clone was recorded once. This chain connects TRBV19 to TRBJ2-7, with D possibly matching TRBD2 (6 bases). The CDR3 length is 16 residues. Germline V gene data show CDR1 as LNHDA and CDR2 as SQIVND (reference sequence). V was clipped by 7 bases and J by 3 bases, with 22 bases between them. The DNA of the CDR3 is TGTGCCAGTACTCCCCCGGGACTCACCCCCCACTACGAGCAGTACTTC. Translated: CASTPPGLTPHYEQYF.

J is TRBJ1-2 and V is TRBV25-1, with D unclear. With 6 bases removed from V and 4 bases from J, the gap between germline ends came to 9 bases. The CDR3 covers 12 residues. The germline CDR1 and CDR2 sequences are MGHDK and SYGVNS. The CDR3 sequence is CASRGGSYGYTF. In DNA form, the CDR3 reads TGTGCCAGCAGGGGCGGGTCCTATGGCTACACCTTC.

This chain links TRBV9 with TRBJ2-1; 9 bases align to TRBD1. J was trimmed by 8 bases and V by 3 bases; bases with no gene match: 6. This CDR3 comprises 14 residues. Germline values: CDR1 SGDLS, CDR2 YYNGEE. CDR3 sequence reads: CASSAGQGWDEQFF. CDR3 bases: TGTGCCAGCAGCGCAGGACAGGGGTGGGATGAGCAGTTCTTC.

The chain recombines TRBV4-2 with TRBJ2-7; D might be TRBD2 (5 bases). Germline V gives CDR1 LGHNA, CDR2 YNFKEQ. Trimming removed 2 bases at V and 6 bases at J, with 17 bases between. The CDR3 runs 15 residues. CDR3 DNA sequence: TGTGCCAGCAGCCAATCGGACGGATTGGCGGGCGAGCAGTACTTC. As protein: CASSQSDGLAGEQYF.

In regard to this clone: This sample also contains other DNA sequences that code for the same CDR3. The chain is built from TRBV12-3 or TRBV12-4 and TRBJ2-1; 10 nucleotides align to TRBD2. V lost 8 bases and J lost 6; bases outside the gene matches: 4. This CDR3 contains 13 residues. The CDR3 DNA reads as TGTGCCAGCCGCACTAGCGGGGTCAATGAGCAGTTCTTC. Residues: CASRTSGVNEQFF.

The chain couples TRBV16 to TRBJ2-7, with TRBD1 matching 9 bases. V was clipped by 7 bases and J by 3 bases; unmatched bases: 4. This CDR3 region has 13 residues. Germline CDR1 and CDR2: KGHSY and FQNENV. For the CDR3, the DNA is TGTGCCAGCAACCGACAGGGGGTCTACGAGCAGTACTTC. It yields the protein CASNRQGVYEQYF. The entire variable domain, with the rest obtained from reference TRBV16 and TRBJ2-7, is as follows: GEEVAQTPKHLVRGEGQKAKLYCAPIKGHSYVFWYQQVLKNEFKFLISFQNENVFDETGMPKERFSAKCLPNSPCSLEIQATKLEDSAVYFCASNRQGVYEQYFGPGTRLTVT.

V gene TRBV27 combines with J gene TRBJ1-1; the D gene is possibly TRBD1 (6 bases). The germline CDR1 and CDR2 sequences are MNHEY and SMNVEV (reference sequence). The CDR3 extends over 15 amino acids. V was shortened by 5 bases and J by 4 bases, with 17 bases between the two germline ends. In DNA form, the CDR3 reads TGTGCCAGCAGTCCCGGGGCAGGGGTGGCCACTGAAGCTTTCTTT. As protein: CASSPGAGVATEAFF.

This clone was counted once. The rearrangement joins TRBV4-3 to TRBJ2-3; possible D gene TRBD2, 6 bases. Per the germline V gene, CDR1 is LGHNA and CDR2 is YSLEER. Trimming took off 4 bases at V and 0 bases at J, with 11 bases between the two ends. The CDR3 loop spans 15 amino acids. The CDR3 nucleotides read TGCGCCAGCAGCCCTAGCGTTTCTAGCACAGATACGCAGTATTTT. It specifies CASSPSVSSTDTQYF.

V is TRBV2 and J is TRBJ1-5; D gene unclear. This CDR3 has 14 residues. The V end lost 7 bases, the J end lost 11 bases, and 21 bases lay between the germline ends. Germline V gene sequence: CDR1 SNHLY, CDR2 FYNNEI. This CDR3 reads CASTLGGTLEAQHF. DNA of the CDR3: TGTGCCAGCACCTTAGGAGGAACACTTGAGGCCCAGCATTTT.

V is TRBV19 and J is TRBJ1-5; D gene ambiguous. Germline V gene data show CDR1 as LNHDA and CDR2 as SQIVND (reference sequence). V was clipped by 1 base and J by 1 base, with 8 bases between them. The CDR3 consists of 15 residues. The CDR3 coding sequence is TGTGCCAGTAGTATAGGTCCAGGCAGCAATCAGCCCCAGCATTTT. It translates to CASSIGPGSNQPQHF.

The chain has TRBV3-1 (or the pseudogene TRBV3-2) and TRBJ2-7, with D unresolved. Germline values: CDR1 LGHDT, CDR2 YNNKEL (reference sequence). V was pared by 3 bases and J by 4 bases, with 4 bases between. There are 11 residues in the CDR3. CDR3 in DNA: TGTGCCAGCAGCCATCAATACGAGCAGTACTTC. Protein: CASSHQYEQYF.

In its sample, this clone was seen once. The J gene is TRBJ1-2, the V gene TRBV6-1; tentative D call: TRBD1 (5 bases). V shed 1 base and J shed 3 bases, with 6 bases lying between them. CDR1 and CDR2 (germline): MNHNS, SASEGT. The CDR3 totals 13 residues. CDR3 nucleotides: TGTGCCAGCAGTGAAGAAGGGGACTATGGCTACACCTTC. Protein: CASSEEGDYGYTF.

The chain carries TRBV19 and TRBJ2-7; 9 nucleotides line up with TRBD1. The ends lost 3 bases at V and 0 bases at J; junction bases unmatched: 12. The CDR3 has 18 residues. Germline V gene lookup returns CDR1 LNHDA and CDR2 SQIVND (reference sequence). CDR3 bases: TGTGCCAGTAGTATCCACACCCCAACAGGGGGCGCCTCCTACGAGCAGTACTTC. It codes for CASSIHTPTGGASYEQYF.

The CDR3 protein is CASSARGDYGYTF. In DNA, the CDR3 is TGTGCCAGCAGCGCCAGGGGAGACTATGGCTACACCTTC. The chain uses TRBV5-4 and TRBJ1-2; weak D call: TRBD1 (6 bases). The CDR3 contains 13 residues. Germline CDR1 is SGHNT and CDR2 is YYREEE (reference sequence). V gave up 4 bases and J gave up 3 bases, with 10 bases separating them.

The chain uses TRBV19 and TRBJ2-5, with 8 bases identical to TRBD1. The CDR3 runs to 15 residues. V gave up 4 bases and J gave up 4 bases; unmatched junction bases: 8. From germline, CDR1 is LNHDA and CDR2 SQIVND (reference sequence). The CDR3 here is CASSTTGANIETQYF. CDR3 nucleotides: TGTGCCAGTAGTACGACAGGGGCCAATATAGAGACCCAGTACTTC.

The J gene is TRBJ1-2, the V gene TRBV7-2, with D tentatively TRBD1 (6 bases). The CDR3 sequence is 13 residues long. V was trimmed by 4 bases and J by 2 bases, leaving 8 bases between them. In germline, CDR1 is SGHTA, CDR2 FQGNSA. CDR3 amino acids: CASSSGQNYGYTF. In DNA, the CDR3 is TGTGCCAGCAGCTCCGGACAGAACTATGGCTACACCTTC.

In this sample, this clone turned up a few times. The V and J genes are TRBV18 and TRBJ1-1; no definite D call. Trimming removed 5 bases at V and 1 base at J, with 11 bases between. Germline V gene sequence: CDR1 KGHSH, CDR2 LQKENI. CDR3 length: 14 residues. The CDR3: CASSYQVQNTEAFF. CDR3 nucleotide sequence: TGTGCCAGCTCATATCAGGTGCAGAACACTGAAGCTTTCTTT.